Described below is a single T cell receptor (beta chain) sequence and its context. The source of the sample is a study of cytomegalovirus exposure and HLA in healthy donors. Sequencing used immunoSEQ multiplex PCR; TCRdb keeps in-frame clones, though not all of them. The sample records over 200,000 clones, about 92% being singletons. The CDR3 covers 15 residues. CDR1 is MGHRA, CDR2 YSYEKL, per germline. Germline trimming cut 4 bases from V and 4 bases from J; bases unmatched to any gene: 8. The chain couples TRBV4-1 to TRBJ2-3, with TRBD2 matching over 7 bases. Sequenced input: PBMCs. This clonotype was obtained from a woman aged 25-40 years in good health and CMV-seronegative. The CDR3 loop reads CASSLLGEGADTQYF. The CDR3, as DNA: TGCGCCAGCAGCCTCCTGGGGGAGGGCGCAGATACGCAGTATTTT.